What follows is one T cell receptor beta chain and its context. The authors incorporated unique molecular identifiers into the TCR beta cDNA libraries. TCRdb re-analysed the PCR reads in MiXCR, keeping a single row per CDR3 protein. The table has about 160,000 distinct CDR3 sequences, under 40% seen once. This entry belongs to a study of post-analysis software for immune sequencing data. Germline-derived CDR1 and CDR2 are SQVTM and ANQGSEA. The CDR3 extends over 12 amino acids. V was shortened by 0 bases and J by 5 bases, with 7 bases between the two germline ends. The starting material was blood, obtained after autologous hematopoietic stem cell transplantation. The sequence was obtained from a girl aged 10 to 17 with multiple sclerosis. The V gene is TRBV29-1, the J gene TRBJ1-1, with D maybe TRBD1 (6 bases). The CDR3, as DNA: TGCAGCGTTGAAGAAAGGGGGACTGAAGCTTTCTTT. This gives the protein CSVEERGTEAFF.